A selection of T cell receptor beta chains follows, all from one sample in a study of radiotherapy plus CTLA-4 blockade in lung cancer. TCRdb's table, derived via immunoSEQ multiplex PCR, lists solely in-frame clones and lacks some. The profile shows some 50,000 clones, 84% of them singletons. This sample comprised peripheral blood, obtained from a patient treated with radiotherapy plus ipilimumab. These receptors originate from a human donor with non-small cell lung cancer whose response to radiotherapy plus ipilimumab could not be evaluated. The CDR3 runs from the conserved cysteine through the conserved F or W. The order of the fields is J gene, clone size, V gene, D gene, CDR3 protein, CDR3 DNA. A D gene is named only where the DNA matches it firmly. Size values are once, few and many counts, or a class for expanded clones, and some rows have none.

J: TRBJ1-2; size: few; V: TRBV28; D: .; CDR3: CASSLTQGSTYGYTF; DNA: TGTGCCAGCAGTTTAACGCAGGGAAGTACCTATGGCTACACCTTC
J: TRBJ2-3; size: .; V: TRBV28; D: TRBD1; CDR3: CASSLTGQGGTDTQYF; DNA: TGTGCCAGCAGTTTAACCGGACAGGGGGGCACAGATACGCAGTATTTT
J: TRBJ2-1; size: .; V: TRBV28; D: .; CDR3: CASNNYNEQFF; DNA: TGTGCCAGCAACAATTACAATGAGCAGTTCTTC
J: TRBJ2-3; size: .; V: TRBV27; D: .; CDR3: CASSLLQSTDTQYF; DNA: TGTGCCAGCAGTTTATTACAGAGCACAGATACGCAGTATTTT
J: TRBJ1-1; size: .; V: TRBV28; D: .; CDR3: CASSLSGEGWTEAFF; DNA: TGTGCCAGCAGTTTATCCGGGGAAGGATGGACTGAAGCTTTCTTT
J: TRBJ1-2; size: few; V: TRBV6-6; D: TRBD1; CDR3: CASSPGQGNYGYTF; DNA: TGTGCCAGCAGTCCGGGACAGGGGAACTATGGCTACACCTTC
J: TRBJ1-1; size: .; V: TRBV28; D: .; CDR3: CASSSSITVLNTEAFF; DNA: TGTGCCAGCAGTTCCTCTATCACGGTACTGAACACTGAAGCTTTCTTT
J: TRBJ1-1; size: few; V: TRBV6-5; D: .; CDR3: CASSYTGRNTEAFF; DNA: TGTGCCAGCAGTTACACCGGGAGGAACACTGAAGCTTTCTTT
J: TRBJ1-2; size: .; V: TRBV29-1; D: .; CDR3: CSVSGRERTGYTF; DNA: TGCAGCGTCTCGGGGCGGGAAAGGACTGGCTACACCTTC
J: TRBJ1-6; size: .; V: TRBV18; D: .; CDR3: CASSPAGVDSPLHF; DNA: TGTGCCAGCTCACCAGCAGGGGTAGACTCACCCCTCCACTTT
J: TRBJ2-3; size: .; V: TRBV6-1; D: TRBD2; CDR3: CASKPGGLDTQYF; DNA: TGTGCCAGTAAACCGGGGGGGCTAGATACGCAGTATTTT
J: TRBJ1-2; size: .; V: TRBV2; D: TRBD1; CDR3: CASSEVIGDSYNYGYTF; DNA: TGTGCCAGCAGTGAAGTAATCGGGGACAGCTATAACTATGGCTACACCTTC
J: TRBJ2-7; size: once; V: TRBV7-9; D: .; CDR3: CASSLSGGEQYF; DNA: TGTGCCAGCAGCTTATCCGGGGGCGAGCAGTACTTC
J: TRBJ2-3; size: .; V: TRBV5-1; D: TRBD2; CDR3: CASSRGTSGTTDTQYF; DNA: TGCGCCAGCAGCCGCGGGACTAGCGGGACAACAGATACGCAGTATTTT
J: TRBJ2-2; size: .; V: TRBV29-1; D: .; CDR3: CSVESEAGELFF; DNA: TGCAGCGTTGAATCCGAGGCTGGGGAGCTGTTTTTT
J: TRBJ2-2; size: .; V: TRBV11-2; D: .; CDR3: CASSLQVYTGELFF; DNA: TGTGCCAGCAGCTTACAGGTGTATACCGGGGAGCTGTTTTTT
J: TRBJ2-4; size: .; V: TRBV25-1; D: TRBD2; CDR3: CASSDQTSGRAKNIQYF; DNA: TGTGCCAGCAGTGACCAGACTAGCGGAAGAGCCAAAAACATTCAGTACTTC
J: TRBJ1-5; size: once; V: TRBV7-2; D: .; CDR3: CASSWGPWGNQPQHF; DNA: TGTGCCAGCAGCTGGGGGCCGTGGGGCAATCAGCCCCAGCATTTT
J: TRBJ2-2; size: once; V: TRBV25-1; D: .; CDR3: CASSDVIAPGELFF; DNA: TGTGCCAGCAGTGATGTAATAGCGCCCGGGGAGCTGTTTTTT
J: TRBJ2-3; size: .; V: TRBV7-6; D: TRBD2; CDR3: CASSLLAGGPVNTQYF; DNA: TGTGCCAGCAGCCTACTAGCGGGAGGGCCAGTAAATACGCAGTATTTT
J: TRBJ2-3; size: .; V: TRBV7-9; D: .; CDR3: CASSPRRGSTDTQYF; DNA: TGTGCCAGCAGCCCCCGGAGGGGAAGCACAGATACGCAGTATTTT
J: TRBJ1-1; size: .; V: TRBV5-4; D: .; CDR3: CASSRPTQGGTEAFF; DNA: TGTGCCAGCAGCAGACCGACCCAAGGAGGTACTGAAGCTTTCTTT
J: TRBJ2-1; size: .; V: TRBV4-3; D: TRBD2; CDR3: CASSQEALAGDHEQFF; DNA: TGCGCCAGCAGCCAAGAAGCTCTAGCGGGAGACCATGAGCAGTTCTTC
J: TRBJ1-1; size: .; V: TRBV19; D: .; CDR3: CASISWGGGHTEAFF; DNA: TGTGCCAGTATAAGTTGGGGGGGAGGGCACACTGAAGCTTTCTTT
J: TRBJ2-7; size: .; V: TRBV11-2; D: .; CDR3: CASSSLAVESSYEQYF; DNA: TGTGCCAGCAGCTCCCTCGCCGTTGAGAGCTCCTACGAGCAGTACTTC
J: TRBJ1-4; size: .; V: TRBV4-3; D: .; CDR3: CASSQEQENEKLFF; DNA: TGCGCCAGCAGCCAAGAACAGGAAAATGAAAAACTGTTTTTT